The 17 T cell receptor beta chains below were found in one sample sequenced in a study of blood T cell repertoires in COVID-19. Assay used: immunoSEQ multiplex PCR; TCRdb lists only in-frame clones, some missing. The table has some 220,000 clones, about nine tenths seen once. Input material: PBMCs or T cells enriched from blood (not recorded which). Receptors originate from a woman aged 45-65 years in a cohort exposed to, infected with or recovered from COVID-19 (not recorded which).

The chain is built from TRBV7-2 and TRBJ1-2; D is possibly TRBD1 (5 bases). This CDR3 is 16 amino acids long. Germline-derived CDR1 and CDR2 are SGHTA and FQGNSA. The V gene lost 4 bases and the J gene lost 2 bases, with 17 bases spanning the gap. Here the CDR3 DNA reads TGTGCCAGCAGCTCCCAGGGCGGGAGGGAAAACTATGGCTACACCTTC. Its translation is CASSSQGGRENYGYTF.

V usage is TRBV4-2 and J usage is TRBJ1-3; D is unresolved. There are 15 residues in the CDR3. V was pared by 4 bases and J by 0 bases, with 10 bases between. Germline V gene sequence: CDR1 LGHNA, CDR2 YNFKEQ. CDR3 DNA: TGTGCCAGCAGCCCGGCAACTACCTCTGGAAACACCATATATTTT. It codes for CASSPATTSGNTIYF.

The chain joins TRBV7-2 to TRBJ1-2; no firm D call. There are 14 residues in the CDR3. Germline CDR1 SGHTA, CDR2 FQGNSA. Deletions cut 3 bases from V and 1 base from J, with 9 bases between. CDR3 DNA: TGTGCCAGCAGCTTCCATGGAGTTAACTATGGCTACACCTTC. Its protein is CASSFHGVNYGYTF.

V gene TRBV30 combines with J gene TRBJ2-5; perhaps TRBD1 as D (5 bases). Germline-derived CDR1 and CDR2 are GTSNPN and SVGIG (reference sequence). This CDR3 is 12 amino acids long. The V end lost 2 bases, the J end lost 5 bases, and 9 bases lay between the germline ends. CDR3 DNA sequence: TGTGCCTGGAGTCCAGGGTGGGAGACCCAGTACTTC. Translating gives CAWSPGWETQYF.

The chain carries TRBV5-1 and TRBJ1-1; D possibly corresponds to TRBD1 (6 bases). The germline V and J ends were trimmed by 4 bases and 4 bases, with 17 bases remaining between them. Germline V gene sequence: CDR1 SGHRS, CDR2 YFSETQ. The CDR3 runs to 15 residues. CDR3 nucleotide sequence: TGCGCCAGCAGCCAGGACAGCCTTGGGGCCACTGAAGCTTTCTTT. It is translated as CASSQDSLGATEAFF.

This chain uses TRBV6-1 with TRBJ2-7; D remains ambiguous. The CDR3 has 12 residues. Germline CDR1 and CDR2: MNHNS and SASEGT. V was shortened by 2 bases and J by 1 base, with 3 bases between the two germline ends. The chain's CDR3 is CASSEHSYEQYF. The CDR3 DNA follows: TGTGCCAGCAGTGAACATTCCTACGAGCAGTACTTC.

The V call is TRBV19, the J call TRBJ1-4; 10 bases match TRBD1. The germline gives CDR1 LNHDA, CDR2 SQIVND (reference sequence). The CDR3 covers 16 residues. The trim removed 8 bases at V and 5 bases at J, leaving 11 bases unmatched. CDR3 bases: TGTGCCAGTGGATCGGGACAGGGGTTCCCGAATGAAAAACTGTTTTTT. Translating gives CASGSGQGFPNEKLFF.

The J gene is TRBJ2-3, the V gene TRBV6-5, with 10 bases identical to TRBD1. This CDR3 contains 14 residues. J lost 3 bases, V lost 7 bases, and 4 bases had no gene match. From germline, CDR1 is MNHEY and CDR2 SVGAGI. For the CDR3, the DNA is TGTGCCAGCATGGGACAGGGGAGGACAGATACGCAGTATTTT. Protein sequence: CASMGQGRTDTQYF.

This chain uses TRBV7-2 with TRBJ2-1, with 10 bases fitting TRBD2. V dropped 3 bases and J dropped 5; count of bases not matched to a gene: 4. The V gene's germline CDR1 is SGHTA and CDR2 FQGNSA. The CDR3 covers 15 residues. The CDR3 DNA reads TGTGCCAGCAGCTTCCTAGCGGGGGCGAACAATGAGCAGTTCTTC. This codes for CASSFLAGANNEQFF.

The J gene is TRBJ2-1, the V gene TRBV5-1; D possibly corresponds to TRBD2 (7 bases). V was shortened by 3 bases and J by 7 bases, with 17 bases between the two germline ends. CDR1 and CDR2 (germline): SGHRS, YFSETQ. This CDR3 comprises 15 residues. CDR3 amino acids: CASSWGRGGRNEQFF. The DNA for the CDR3 is TGCGCCAGCAGCTGGGGGCGCGGGGGCAGGAATGAGCAGTTCTTC.

The chain combines TRBV4-3 with TRBJ2-5; no firm D call. V was shortened by 0 bases and J by 2 bases, with 10 bases between the two germline ends. Germline values: CDR1 LGHNA, CDR2 YSLEER. This CDR3 comprises 15 residues. DNA of the CDR3: TGCGCCAGCAGCCAAGAAGCGCCGGGTCAAGAGACCCAGTACTTC. This translates into CASSQEAPGQETQYF.

The chain is built from TRBV4-2 and TRBJ2-5, with D perhaps matching TRBD2 (5 bases). Germline CDR1 LGHNA, CDR2 YNFKEQ. V was clipped by 0 bases and J by 3 bases, with 11 bases between them. The CDR3 consists of 15 residues. CDR3 DNA sequence: TGTGCCAGCAGCCAAGAGGCGGGCCACAAAGAGACCCAGTACTTC. Its translation: CASSQEAGHKETQYF.

The chain is built from TRBV10-2 and TRBJ2-2; the D gene is possibly TRBD1 (5 bases). Germline V lookup: CDR1 WSHSY, CDR2 SAAADI. CDR3 size: 15 residues. Trimming removed 11 bases from V and 1 base from J, with 17 bases in between. The CDR3 DNA reads TGCGCCCTCAGGGTGGAAGGACAGAACACCGGGGAGCTGTTTTTT. Its translation: CALRVEGQNTGELFF.

The sample holds a few counts of this clone. This chain links TRBV10-3 with TRBJ1-2; perhaps TRBD1 as D (6 bases). There are 13 residues in the CDR3. The V and J ends lost 4 bases and 0 bases respectively, with 6 bases between them. CDR1 ENHRY and CDR2 SYGVKD come from the germline V gene. CDR3: CAISAGANYGYTF. The CDR3 DNA follows: TGTGCCATCAGTGCAGGGGCTAACTATGGCTACACCTTC.

In its sample, this clone was seen once. The chain uses TRBV12-3 or TRBV12-4 and TRBJ1-5; no reliable D call. CDR3 size: 12 residues. Trimming cost V 6 bases and J 5 bases, with 8 bases left between them. The CDR3 sequence is CASRLNHQPQHF. The CDR3 DNA reads as TGTGCCAGCAGACTCAACCATCAGCCCCAGCATTTT.

This clone appeared a few times. J is TRBJ1-2 and V is TRBV9, with D possibly being TRBD1 (5 bases). Germline CDR1 and CDR2: SGDLS and YYNGEE. The V and J ends lost 0 bases and 2 bases respectively, with 11 bases between them. This CDR3 contains 15 residues. The CDR3, as DNA: TGTGCCAGCAGCGTAGATCCAGGGATAAACTATGGCTACACCTTC. Its protein is CASSVDPGINYGYTF. Drawing the rest from reference TRBV9 and TRBJ1-2, the complete variable domain is DSGVTQTPKHLITATGQRVTLRCSPRSGDLSVYWYQQSLDQGLQFLIQYYNGEERAKGNILERFSAQQFPDLHSELNLSSLELGDSALYFCASSVDPGINYGYTFGSGTRLTVV.

This clone appeared once. V and J are TRBV5-4 and TRBJ2-7; TRBD1 might be the D (6 bases). This CDR3 has 12 residues. Trimming stripped 5 bases from V and 4 bases from J, with 10 bases between. Germline V lookup: CDR1 SGHNT, CDR2 YYREEE (reference sequence). The CDR3 protein is CASSITGYEQYF. In nucleotides, the CDR3 is TGTGCCAGCAGTATTACAGGGTACGAGCAGTACTTC.